This TCR beta chain was sequenced for a study of human T cells and chemical hapten exposure. Study background: Across its 20 to 25 weeks, the study gave patients weekly diphenylcyclopropenone doses to the scalp.

V was clipped by 4 bases and J by 1 base, with 13 bases between them. The CDR3 totals 15 residues. The germline V gene has CDR1 SGHTA and CDR2 FQGNSA. General study points: Counts of TCRs expanded at PT1 correlated positively with patch test score. DPC sensitization produced no change in TCRs with frequency above 1 in 1000. Expanded TCRs made up significantly more big CDR3 similarity clusters than controls did.

This clonotype was seen at least ten times. Its antigen is currently unknown. TCRdb processed the RACE reads anew with MiXCR; each CDR3 protein has one entry. This table holds roughly 94,000 distinct CDR3 sequences, about 9% found once. Time point in this sample: patch test 2, 6 weeks after DPC sensitization. Documented treatment: therapeutic diphenylcyclopropenone sensitization with weekly scalp DPC. This specimen was whole blood, taken in connection with sensitization to the hapten diphenylcyclopropenone (DPC). The gene calls are TRBV7-2 and TRBJ1-2; no definite D call. The sequence was obtained from a woman aged 40 to 49 with alopecia areata. Some clones in this sample may be carry-over from other donors' samples. This CDR3 is CASSSTAWDNYGYTF. DNA of the CDR3: TGTGCCAGCAGCTCTACCGCCTGGGATAACTATGGCTACACCTTC.